The 31 T cell receptor beta chains in this list originate from one sample, sequenced in a study of sequential checkpoint blockade in melanoma. The repertoire was sequenced with immunoSEQ multiplex PCR; TCRdb's copy has only in-frame clones and lacks some. The sample carries approximately 2,700 clones, roughly a fifth recorded once. Treatment in this sample: randomized to nivolumab then ipilimumab (arm A) or the reverse (arm B). The sequences come from tumor tissue (inferred from file names), collected from a patient given nivolumab and ipilimumab in sequence. The receptors shown here come from a human donor with melanoma.

By share, this clone ranks as medium-sized. V gene TRBV9 combines with J gene TRBJ2-7; 8 bases are a match to TRBD1. CDR1 is SGDLS, CDR2 YYNGEE, per germline. V was pared by 4 bases and J by 0 bases, with 6 bases of the junction left unmatched. This CDR3 contains 15 residues. This CDR3 is CASSPAGTGSYEQYF. The DNA for the CDR3 is TGTGCCAGCAGCCCCGCAGGGACAGGCTCCTACGAGCAGTACTTC.

The CDR3 region is CASSSQKLLSNTGELFF. The CDR3 DNA is TGTGCCAGCAGCTCCCAGAAACTACTATCGAACACCGGGGAGCTGTTTTTT. The chain joins TRBV11-3 to TRBJ2-2; D is uncertain. This CDR3 spans 17 amino acids. The V end lost 4 bases, the J end lost 0 bases, and 15 bases lay between the germline ends. From germline, CDR1 is SGHNT and CDR2 YENEEA.

Within the sample, this clone is medium-sized (0.01 to 0.1%). CDR3 amino acids: CASGQGSRLAGNEQFF. The CDR3 nucleotides are TGTGCCAGTGGACAGGGGAGTCGTCTAGCGGGGAATGAGCAGTTCTTC. The chain has TRBV6-8 and TRBJ2-1; possibly TRBD1 or TRBD2 for D (9 bases each). V was clipped by 9 bases and J by 7 bases, with 25 bases between them. This CDR3 has 16 residues. CDR1 is MNHGY, CDR2 SAAAGT, per germline.

There are a few counts of this clone. CDR3 sequence reads: CASSLRPPMGLVGDEQYF. The CDR3 nucleotides are TGTGCCAGCAGCTTAAGACCCCCAATGGGACTAGTTGGGGACGAGCAGTACTTC. J is TRBJ2-7 and V is TRBV11-3; TRBD2 agrees at 8 bases. Germline CDR1 SGHNT, CDR2 YENEEA. V lost 2 bases to trimming and J lost 5 bases; unmatched junction nucleotides: 17. This CDR3 is 18 amino acids long.

The chain couples TRBV19 to TRBJ1-2; 7 nucleotides agree with TRBD1. Germline lookup yields CDR1 LNHDA and CDR2 SQIVND (reference sequence). Trimming took 9 bases from V and 1 from J; bases not matched to a gene: 5. The CDR3 has 13 residues. The CDR3, as DNA: TGTGCCAGAACACAGGGGTTTAACTATGGCTACACCTTC. Translation: CARTQGFNYGYTF.

This clone was seen repeatedly, ten times or more. The chain joins TRBV5-2 to TRBJ1-6. TRBV5-2 is deemed a pseudogene. This CDR3 spans 13 amino acids. This CDR3 reads CASTTMGDSPLHF. CDR3 in DNA: TGTGCCAGCACAACGATGGGGGATTCACCCCTCCACTTT.

The chain joins TRBV28 to TRBJ2-3; TRBD2 aligns across 11 bases. The V and J ends lost 4 bases and 4 bases, in that order; junction bases with no gene match: 13. Germline V gene lookup returns CDR1 MDHEN and CDR2 SYDVKM. The CDR3 contains 18 residues. CDR3 nucleotides: TGTGCCAGCAGTTCGGGTCCTAGCGGGAGGCCGGGAGCAGATACGCAGTATTTT. Translating it yields CASSSGPSGRPGADTQYF.

The sample holds many counts of this clone. The genes are TRBV11-3 and TRBJ2-1; the D call may be TRBD1 or TRBD2 (5 bases each). V dropped 4 bases and J dropped 1 base, with 14 bases sitting between them. Germline CDR1 SGHNT, CDR2 YENEEA. The CDR3 length is 16 residues. The CDR3 region is CASSSPGSGSYNEQFF. In nucleotides, the CDR3 is TGTGCCAGCAGCTCCCCAGGGTCGGGGTCCTACAATGAGCAGTTCTTC.

This clone is medium-sized (0.01 to 0.1%). This chain uses TRBV11-3 with TRBJ2-7, with 10 bases aligning to TRBD1. In germline, CDR1 is SGHNT, CDR2 YENEEA. V was clipped by 3 bases and J by 6 bases; unmatched bases: 5. This CDR3 comprises 14 residues. The CDR3 nucleotides are TGTGCCAGCAGCTTGGGGACAGGGGCACTCGAGCAGTACTTC. Translating gives CASSLGTGALEQYF.

The chain links TRBV23-1 to TRBJ2-5; 7 positions match TRBD2. TRBV23-1 is an ORF, and what it does is uncertain. The CDR3 is made up of 15 amino acids. Trimming cost V 6 bases and J 2 bases; bases outside gene matches: 9. The CDR3 is CASSQDILAQETQYF. CDR3 sequence (DNA): TGCGCCAGCAGCCAAGATATACTAGCGCAAGAGACCCAGTACTTC.

There are a few counts of this clone. The rearrangement joins TRBV30 to TRBJ1-2, with D unresolved. Trimming pared 1 base from V and 2 bases from J, leaving 8 bases between. Per germline, CDR1 GTSNPN and CDR2 SVGIG (reference sequence). The CDR3 is 13 amino acids. The CDR3 region is CAWSGRYNYGYTF. The CDR3 DNA sequence: TGTGCCTGGAGTGGGCGATACAACTATGGCTACACCTTC.

The rearrangement uses TRBV30 and TRBJ2-1; D may be TRBD1 (5 bases). V lost 4 bases and J 1 base, leaving 8 bases between the germline ends. This CDR3 is 13 amino acids long. Per the germline V gene, CDR1 is GTSNPN and CDR2 is SVGIG (reference sequence). CDR3 amino acids: CAWKKGSYNEQFF. In nucleotides, the CDR3 is TGTGCCTGGAAAAAGGGGTCCTACAATGAGCAGTTCTTC.

This clone is deemed medium-sized. The genes are TRBV6-8 and TRBJ1-1; D call uncertain. CDR3 length: 13 residues. Germline CDR1 reads MNHGY; CDR2 reads SAAAGT. The V end lost 1 base, the J end lost 3 bases, and 6 bases lay between the germline ends. The CDR3 sequence is CASSYYGDTEAFF. The CDR3 DNA follows: TGTGCCAGCAGTTACTATGGGGACACTGAAGCTTTCTTT.

This clone has just a few counts. The chain joins TRBV30 to TRBJ1-1, with D tentatively TRBD1 (5 bases). Germline CDR1 reads GTSNPN; CDR2 reads SVGIG (reference sequence). This CDR3 is 13 amino acids long. The germline V and J ends were trimmed by 2 bases and 8 bases, with 15 bases remaining between them. For the CDR3, the DNA is TGTGCCTGGAGTCCATGGACACCACAAGAAGCTTTCTTT. Residues: CAWSPWTPQEAFF.

This clone was counted once. The CDR3 DNA reads TGTGCTAGTGGGACAGGGGGCGCAGACACCGGGGAGCTGTTTTTT. It yields the protein CASGTGGADTGELFF. V usage is TRBV12-5 and J usage is TRBJ2-2, with 10 bases fitting TRBD1. CDR3 size: 15 residues. The junction had 4 bases not matched to a gene; V was cut back by 6 bases and J by 3 bases. CDR1 and CDR2 (germline): LGHNT, FRNRAP.

The chain couples TRBV14 to TRBJ2-4; D is uncertain. The CDR3 runs to 13 residues. CDR1 is SGHDN and CDR2 is FVKESK in the germline V gene. Trimming left V 1 base short and J 8 bases short, with 9 bases between. CDR3 DNA: TGTGCCAGCAGCCAAGGTTTGGTGGACATTCAGTACTTC. This translates into CASSQGLVDIQYF.

V is TRBV10-3 and J is TRBJ2-1, with D possibly TRBD1 on 6 matching bases. The ends were cut back, 0 bases at V and 3 bases at J, with 12 bases in the middle. This CDR3 contains 16 residues. The germline gives CDR1 ENHRY, CDR2 SYGVKD. This CDR3 is CAISESMAGDYNEQFF. The CDR3 coding sequence is TGTGCCATCAGTGAGTCGATGGCAGGGGACTACAATGAGCAGTTCTTC.

This clone was seen only a few times. This chain links TRBV28 with TRBJ2-2; 9 bases map to TRBD1. V dropped 5 bases and J dropped 4; count of bases not matched to a gene: 8. The CDR3 covers 16 residues. CDR1 is MDHEN, CDR2 SYDVKM, per germline. CDR3 nucleotide sequence: TGTGCCAGCAGTCGTCCGGGACAGGGAGGCACCGGGGAGCTGTTTTTT. Its protein product is CASSRPGQGGTGELFF. Combining the CDR3 with reference TRBV28 and TRBJ2-2 gives the whole variable domain DVKVTQSSRYLVKRTGEKVFLECVQDMDHENMFWYRQDPGLGLRLIYFSYDVKMKEKGDIPEGYSVSREKKERFSLILESASTNQTSMYLCASSRPGQGGTGELFFGEGSRLTVL.

The sample holds a few counts of this clone. CDR3 loop: CASRDPGEKTQYF. The CDR3 coding sequence is TGTGCCAGCAGGGATCCAGGAGAAAAGACCCAGTACTTC. The chain has TRBV6-8 and TRBJ2-5; D gene uncertain. The CDR3 length is 13 residues. Germline V CDR1 and CDR2: MNHGY, SAAAGT. V lost 6 bases, J lost 6 bases, and 14 bases lay in between.

The chain couples TRBV14 to TRBJ1-3; D may be TRBD1 (5 bases). V was shortened by 4 bases and J by 0 bases, with 16 bases between the two germline ends. The CDR3 has 17 residues. Germline V CDR1 and CDR2: SGHDN, FVKESK. CDR3 loop: CASSLRQWSLSGNTIYF. CDR3 coding DNA: TGTGCCAGCAGCCTCCGACAGTGGTCCCTCTCTGGAAACACCATATATTTT.

This clone appeared a few times. The chain uses TRBV28 and TRBJ2-4; D may be TRBD2 (6 bases). CDR3 length equals 15 residues. Germline V gene lookup returns CDR1 MDHEN and CDR2 SYDVKM. V dropped 2 bases and J dropped 1 base, with 9 bases sitting between them. In DNA form, the CDR3 reads TGTGCCAGCAGTTTAGGGGGACTGGCCAAAAACATTCAGTACTTC. Protein sequence: CASSLGGLAKNIQYF.

The chain links TRBV18 to TRBJ1-1, with unresolved D. Trimming stripped 2 bases from V and 6 bases from J, with 10 bases between. The CDR3 runs to 13 residues. Germline assignment: CDR1 KGHSH and CDR2 LQKENI. CDR3 coding DNA: TGTGCCAGCTCACCAACTAAGGGTTCTGAAGCTTTCTTT. It translates to CASSPTKGSEAFF.

In this sample, this clone turned up a few times. The chain links TRBV6-8 to TRBJ2-7; the match to TRBD2 covers 11 bases. Germline V CDR1 and CDR2: MNHGY, SAAAGT. The V segment lost 6 bases and the J segment 2 bases; nucleotides outside the gene matches: 6. This CDR3 contains 15 residues. CDR3: CASSPGTSGPYEQYF. The CDR3 nucleotides are TGTGCCAGCAGCCCCGGGACTAGCGGACCCTACGAGCAGTACTTC.

This clone was counted a single time. This rearrangement joins TRBV19 to TRBJ2-1; D call uncertain. Looked up from germline, CDR1 is LNHDA and CDR2 is SQIVND (reference sequence). The CDR3 runs to 14 residues. Trimming pared 5 bases from V and 5 bases from J, leaving 13 bases between. CDR3 region: CASSSGSANNEQFF. As DNA, the CDR3 is TGTGCCAGTAGTTCCGGGTCCGCGAACAATGAGCAGTTCTTC.

This clone was observed a handful of times. The chain has TRBV6-8 and TRBJ2-7; D not resolved. The V end was cut by 8 bases, the J end by 0 bases, with 14 bases between. The germline CDR1 and CDR2 sequences are MNHGY and SAAAGT. CDR3 length: 14 amino acids. CDR3 protein: CASWTLGSSYEQYF. CDR3 DNA: TGTGCCAGCTGGACGCTGGGTAGCTCCTACGAGCAGTACTTC.

This rearrangement joins TRBV15 to TRBJ2-3; D gene ambiguous. The CDR3 is 14 amino acids. V was clipped by 3 bases and J by 2 bases, with 9 bases between them. Germline lookup yields CDR1 LNHNV and CDR2 YYDKDF (reference sequence). The CDR3 region is CATSSGFYTDTQYF. CDR3 DNA: TGTGCCACCAGCAGTGGGTTTTACACAGATACGCAGTATTTT.

There are a few counts of this clone. V usage is TRBV25-1 and J usage is TRBJ1-6; D is unresolved. Trimming took 4 bases from V and 9 from J, leaving 10 bases between them. The length of the CDR3 is 13 residues. Germline V gene lookup returns CDR1 MGHDK and CDR2 SYGVNS. CDR3: CASSVSLGSPLHF. The CDR3 DNA sequence: TGTGCCAGCAGTGTTTCCTTAGGTTCACCCCTCCACTTT.

By sample fraction, this clone is medium-sized (0.01 to 0.1%). The V and J genes are TRBV11-3 and TRBJ1-1; tentatively, D is TRBD1 (5 bases). Trimming pared 5 bases from V and 5 bases from J, leaving 15 bases between. Germline-derived CDR1 and CDR2 are SGHNT and YENEEA. CDR3 length: 14 amino acids. The CDR3 DNA reads TGTGCCAGCAGCCCTGTGTGGGGGGTAACTGAAGCTTTCTTT. Translating it yields CASSPVWGVTEAFF.

To note about this clone: The read ends 1 residue early relative to the CDR3; the germline J gene fills the gap. The chain uses TRBV6-1 and TRBJ2-5; D not resolved. Deletions cut 1 base from V and 2 bases from J, with 11 bases between. The CDR3 sequence is 15 residues long. From germline, CDR1 is MNHNS and CDR2 SASEGT. CDR3 loop: CASSEVWPEQETQYF. The covered CDR3 bases are TGTGCCAGCAGTGAAGTGTGGCCCGAACAAGAGACCCAGTAC.

This clone has just a few counts. The chain uses TRBV30 and TRBJ2-7, with D possibly TRBD2 on 5 matching bases. The CDR3 is made up of 13 amino acids. Germline V gene data show CDR1 as GTSNPN and CDR2 as SVGIG (reference sequence). With 2 bases removed from V and 3 bases from J, the gap between germline ends came to 11 bases. For the CDR3, the DNA is TGTGCCTGGAGTCCGGGATTAAGCTACGAGCAGTACTTC. Translated: CAWSPGLSYEQYF.

This sequence joins TRBV5-1 and TRBJ2-2; tentatively, D is TRBD1 (6 bases). Germline V CDR1 and CDR2: SGHRS, YFSETQ. The CDR3 is 14 amino acids. V lost 3 bases, J lost 4 bases, and 10 bases lay in between. DNA for the CDR3: TGCGCCAGCAGCTCTCAGGGGACCACCGGGGAGCTGTTTTTT. This translates into CASSSQGTTGELFF.